These T cell receptor beta chains were read from a single sample in a study of T cell repertoires in cytomegalovirus infection. TCRdb itself ran the reads through MiXCR, one entry per CDR3 protein. The sample lists fewer than 550,000 distinct CDR3 sequences; approximately 15% were seen once. Sequencing was done on a sample of CD8+ T cells from PBMCs. These receptors were taken from a human donor in good health (CMV status not recorded). Some clones in this sample may be carry-over from other donors' samples. Both conserved end residues are part of each CDR3. The D gene is left open where the match is weak. The size field is filled for only some rows; it gives once, few, many or a size class.

TRBV6-5	TRBD1	few	TRBJ2-7	CASSQIPGTVEQYF	TGTGCCAGCAGTCAGATTCCTGGGACAGTCGAGCAGTACTTC
TRBV6-1	TRBD2	many	TRBJ2-5	CASSVAGGETQYF	TGTGCCAGCAGTGTAGCGGGCGGCGAGACCCAGTACTTC
TRBV20-1	TRBD2	few	TRBJ2-3	CSARDGVGRGGLTDTQYF	TGCAGTGCTAGAGATGGGGTCGGGAGGGGGGGCCTCACAGATACGCAGTATTTT
TRBV27	.	many	TRBJ1-4	CASSRGPATNEKLFF	TGTGCCAGCAGCCGAGGGCCAGCGACAAATGAAAAACTGTTTTTT
TRBV5-4	TRBD2	few	TRBJ2-1	CASSQYGGGSSYNEQFF	TGTGCCAGCAGCCAGTACGGGGGGGGGAGCTCCTACAATGAGCAGTTCTTC
TRBV6-1	TRBD1	.	TRBJ1-2	CASSSRQGEGGYTF	TGTGCCAGCAGCAGCCGACAGGGAGAGGGTGGCTACACCTTC
TRBV27	.	many	TRBJ2-2	CASSFWGDGELFF	TGTGCCAGCAGTTTTTGGGGGGACGGGGAGCTGTTTTTT
TRBV10-3	TRBD1	.	TRBJ1-5	CAISEGDSQYQPQHF	TGTGCCATCAGTGAAGGGGACAGCCAGTATCAGCCCCAGCATTTT
TRBV2	.	few	TRBJ2-2	CASPREETSNTGELFF	TGTGCCAGTCCACGCGAGGAGACTTCTAACACCGGGGAGCTGTTTTTT
TRBV27	.	many	TRBJ1-6	CAVGTVNSPLHF	TGTGCCGTAGGGACCGTCAATTCACCCCTCCACTTT
TRBV9	.	.	TRBJ2-1	CASSVGSQNNEQFF	TGTGCCAGCAGCGTAGGGTCTCAGAACAATGAGCAGTTCTTC
TRBV27	.	few	TRBJ2-1	CASRLGGSGNEQFF	TGTGCCAGCAGGTTGGGGGGCTCGGGGAATGAGCAGTTCTTC
TRBV2	.	.	TRBJ2-3	CASSDTTSSTDTQYF	TGTGCCAGCAGTGATACGACATCTAGCACAGATACGCAGTATTTT
TRBV25-1	.	.	TRBJ2-3	CASSGRDIYPDTQYF	TGTGCCAGCAGTGGCCGGGACATATATCCAGATACGCAGTATTTT
TRBV28	TRBD1	many	TRBJ2-5	CASNRQGVKQETQYF	TGTGCCAGCAATCGTCAGGGGGTGAAACAAGAGACCCAGTACTTC
TRBV4-1	.	few	TRBJ1-2	CASSQDPGTSYGYTF	TGCGCCAGCAGCCAAGATCCGGGCACAAGTTATGGCTACACCTTC
TRBV7-8	.	many	TRBJ2-7	CASSLDQGIDEQYF	TGTGCCAGCAGCTTAGATCAGGGTATCGACGAGCAGTACTTC
TRBV7-6	.	many	TRBJ2-1	CASSSRTGLNEQFF	TGTGCCAGCAGCTCGAGGACTGGCCTCAATGAGCAGTTCTTC
TRBV27	TRBD2	few	TRBJ2-2	CASRIAGEGTGELFF	TGTGCCAGCCGGATAGCGGGAGAAGGGACCGGGGAGCTGTTTTTT
TRBV7-8	.	many	TRBJ2-7	CASSLEAGAGYEQYF	TGTGCCAGCAGCTTAGAGGCAGGGGCCGGTTACGAGCAGTACTTC
TRBV7-6	.	many	TRBJ1-1	CASSLANSEAFF	TGTGCCAGCAGCTTAGCGAATAGTGAAGCTTTCTTT
TRBV2	.	few	TRBJ2-3	CATRSGTDTQYF	TGTGCCACCAGATCGGGCACAGATACGCAGTATTTT
TRBV13	TRBD1	.	TRBJ2-2	CASSSAVWTGATGELFF	TGTGCCAGCAGCTCCGCCGTGTGGACAGGGGCCACCGGGGAGCTGTTTTTT
TRBV9	TRBD2	.	TRBJ2-1	CASSVASGGRESYNEQFF	TGTGCCAGCAGCGTAGCCAGCGGGGGGAGGGAATCCTACAATGAGCAGTTCTTC
TRBV28	.	many	TRBJ2-7	CASSTAPLATSSYEQYF	TGTGCCAGCAGCACCGCCCCCCTAGCGACTAGCTCCTACGAGCAGTACTTC
TRBV5-1	TRBD2	.	TRBJ2-1	CASSLAPSGIGDNEQFF	TGCGCCAGCAGCTTGGCGCCTAGCGGGATAGGGGACAATGAGCAGTTCTTC
TRBV2	.	many	TRBJ2-7	CASSDGESEQYF	TGTGCCAGCAGTGACGGCGAGTCCGAGCAGTACTTC
TRBV4-1	.	few	TRBJ2-7	CASSQGPGRRTYEQYF	TGCGCCAGCAGCCAAGGGCCGGGGAGGAGGACCTACGAGCAGTACTTC
TRBV7-2	TRBD1	many	TRBJ2-2	CASSVGDRTIFTGELFF	TGTGCCAGCAGCGTAGGGGACAGGACCATTTTCACCGGGGAGCTGTTTTTT
TRBV2	.	.	TRBJ2-3	CASSERATKADTQYF	TGTGCCAGCAGTGAAAGGGCCACGAAGGCAGATACGCAGTATTTT
TRBV27	.	.	TRBJ2-5	CASSLGQGDLQETQYF	TGTGCCAGCAGTCTGGGGCAGGGGGACTTGCAAGAGACCCAGTACTTC
TRBV10-3	.	.	TRBJ2-7	CAIKLDSLTHEQYF	TGTGCCATCAAATTGGACAGCCTCACCCACGAGCAGTACTTC
TRBV29-1	.	once	TRBJ2-7	CSVEGSQGREQYF	TGCAGCGTCGAAGGGTCACAGGGCCGCGAGCAGTACTTC
TRBV6-6	.	few	TRBJ1-3	CTSSYSYPNTIYF	TGTACCAGCAGTTACTCGTACCCAAACACCATATATTTT
TRBV3-1	.	.	TRBJ1-1	CASSQHGGANTEAFF	TGTGCCAGCAGCCAACACGGCGGCGCGAACACTGAAGCTTTCTTT
TRBV7-9	.	many	TRBJ2-7	CASSSVRDAGWEQYF	TGTGCCAGCAGCTCAGTCCGGGACGCCGGATGGGAGCAGTACTTC
TRBV27	TRBD1	many	TRBJ1-5	CASSLAPGGGNQPQHF	TGTGCCAGCAGTTTAGCCCCAGGGGGCGGCAATCAGCCCCAGCATTTT
TRBV3-1	.	few	TRBJ2-3	CASSQEFGGGATDTQYF	TGTGCCAGCAGCCAAGAATTTGGAGGGGGAGCCACAGATACGCAGTATTTT
TRBV27	.	many	TRBJ1-5	CASWGSSNQPQHF	TGTGCCAGTTGGGGATCTAGCAATCAGCCCCAGCATTTT
TRBV5-1	TRBD2	.	TRBJ2-3	CASGLAGSTDTQYF	TGCGCCAGCGGACTAGCGGGAAGCACAGATACGCAGTATTTT
TRBV7-4	TRBD2	many	TRBJ2-3	CASSRGQWRGASTDTQYF	TGTGCCAGCAGCAGAGGGCAATGGCGGGGGGCCTCCACAGATACGCAGTATTTT
TRBV16	.	.	TRBJ1-1	CASSQSLAGNTEAFF	TGTGCCAGCAGCCAATCATTGGCAGGGAACACTGAAGCTTTCTTT
TRBV4-1	.	.	TRBJ2-2	CASSPILTSRELFF	TGCGCCAGCAGCCCGATCCTGACTAGTCGGGAGCTGTTTTTT
TRBV6-5	.	many	TRBJ2-2	CASSYGLLQEANTGELFF	TGTGCCAGCAGTTACGGTCTTCTTCAGGAAGCGAACACCGGGGAGCTGTTTTTT
TRBV12-3/TRBV12-4	.	many	TRBJ1-4	CASSFPGEGGEKLFF	TGTGCCAGCAGTTTCCCCGGGGAGGGGGGGGAAAAACTGTTTTTT
TRBV27	.	.	TRBJ1-1	CASSTPSSLNTEAFF	TGTGCCAGCAGTACTCCTAGCAGTCTGAACACTGAAGCTTTCTTT